This is a list of T cell receptor beta chains from one sample in a study of blood T cell repertoires in COVID-19. Some clones are missing from TCRdb's copy, which holds only in-frame ones; the method was immunoSEQ multiplex PCR. Of tens of thousands of clones in the sample, about 83% were seen once. Sequenced material: peripheral blood. The receptor source for this set is a woman older than 75 with acute or convalescent COVID-19. Each CDR3 is given with its conserved first and last residue.

J | V | CDR3
TRBJ1-6 | TRBV7-9 | CASSSWATNNSPLHF
TRBJ2-1 | TRBV19 | CASSISGGAYNEQFF
TRBJ1-2 | TRBV28 | CASSLRQGPGYTF
TRBJ1-1 | TRBV15 | CATSGTGGSAFDFVTEAFF
TRBJ2-7 | TRBV2 | CASSVYSTEQYF
TRBJ1-6 | TRBV7-2 | CASSSGTGPSPLHF
TRBJ2-1 | TRBV5-1 | CASSLTSGSSYNEQFF
TRBJ2-7 | TRBV7-9 | CASSPQGTLAFYEQYF
TRBJ2-5 | TRBV9 | CASSLGGGQETQYF
TRBJ2-2 | TRBV9 | CASSVAAGAGGGELFF
TRBJ2-7 | TRBV28 | CASKRSGFGYEQYF
TRBJ1-1 | TRBV4-1 | CASSPTGGRMNTEAFF
TRBJ2-7 | TRBV30 | CAWTTSSGRALPSYEQYF
TRBJ1-3 | TRBV30 | CAWSVLGFSGNTIYF
TRBJ2-1 | TRBV12-3/TRBV12-4 | CASSFSDNEQFF
TRBJ2-7 | TRBV11-2 | CASSYPGLAGGAGEQYF
TRBJ2-3 | TRBV7-2 | CASSLGTGGFADTQYF
TRBJ1-1 | TRBV7-8 | CASSPGQGLSTEAFF
TRBJ1-4 | TRBV19 | CASSPLAGTQLSATNEKLFF
TRBJ1-2 | TRBV29-1 | CSVEVGQGVGGYTF
TRBJ2-7 | TRBV29-1 | CSVGTSGRYEQYF
TRBJ2-7 | TRBV6-6 | CASSLAGTGGAPYEQYF
TRBJ2-7 | TRBV3-1/TRBV3-2 | CASSPTGTYEQYF
TRBJ1-1 | TRBV19 | CASSTTGLGTEAFF
TRBJ1-5 | TRBV7-2 | CASSPSGGASQPQHF
TRBJ2-7 | TRBV5-1 | CASSPGGATVYEQYF
TRBJ2-7 | TRBV7-2 | CASSRLAGGEQYF
TRBJ2-3 | TRBV9 | CASSVGSSGSMNTQYF
TRBJ2-1 | TRBV5-1 | CASSTRTAWNEQFF
TRBJ2-7 | TRBV5-1 | CASSLTGTGPYEQYF
TRBJ2-2 | TRBV7-7 | CASSPGTSGKTPGELFF
TRBJ2-3 | TRBV18 | CASSPLLGLAGEGDTQYF
TRBJ2-1 | TRBV30 | CAWNSGGYNEQFF
TRBJ1-5 | TRBV7-2 | CASSLAGGHQPQHF
TRBJ2-7 | TRBV21-1 | CASPRTSGRIRTYEQYF
TRBJ2-5 | TRBV25-1 | CASSKGDRGEGETQYF
TRBJ2-6 | TRBV6-2/TRBV6-3 | CASSRGGNGANVLTF
TRBJ1-1 | TRBV5-4 | CASSYRRDTEAFF
TRBJ2-3 | TRBV20-1 | CSASRTSGTDTQYF
TRBJ2-7 | TRBV12-3/TRBV12-4 | CASSEQGYEQYF
TRBJ2-1 | TRBV5-6 | CASSLDKGGGMDEQFF
TRBJ2-5 | TRBV5-5 | CASSFPGTGGETQYF
TRBJ2-5 | TRBV5-1 | CASSSTGQGETQYF
TRBJ2-2 | TRBV7-3 | CASTSTSTGELFF
TRBJ2-6 | TRBV19 | CASSVRGGANVLTF
TRBJ1-1 | TRBV24-1 | CATSDHQGEAFF
TRBJ1-2 | TRBV6-2/TRBV6-3 | CASSSSGGWSTF
TRBJ1-1 | TRBV27 | CASSLNGMNTEAFF
TRBJ2-5 | TRBV12-5 | CASGSGQGGETQYF
TRBJ1-3 | TRBV30 | CAWTKGQAGDTIYF
TRBJ2-1 | TRBV11-3 | CASSLSPRRGINEQFF
TRBJ2-1 | TRBV6-5 | CASSFRGDEQFF
TRBJ1-1 | TRBV6-5 | CASTPSEGGDTEAFF
TRBJ2-1 | TRBV24-1 | CATSQRGPYNEQFF
TRBJ2-3 | TRBV6-2/TRBV6-3 | CASSRRDTQYF
TRBJ1-2 | TRBV30 | CACRTHGYTF
TRBJ2-3 | TRBV10-1 | CASRRAGTDTQYF
TRBJ2-1 | TRBV5-1 | CASSLDSSGKYNEQFF
TRBJ2-5 | TRBV7-2 | CASSLNFQETQYF
TRBJ2-7 | TRBV29-1 | CSVGGLAGGYEQYF